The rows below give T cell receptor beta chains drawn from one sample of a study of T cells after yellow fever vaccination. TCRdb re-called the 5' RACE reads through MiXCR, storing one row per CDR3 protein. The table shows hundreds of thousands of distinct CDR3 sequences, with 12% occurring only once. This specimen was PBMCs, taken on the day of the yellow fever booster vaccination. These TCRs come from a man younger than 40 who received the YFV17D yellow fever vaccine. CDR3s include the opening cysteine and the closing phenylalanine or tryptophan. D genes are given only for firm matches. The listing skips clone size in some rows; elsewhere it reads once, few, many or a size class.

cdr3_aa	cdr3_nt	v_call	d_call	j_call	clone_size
CASSFSTGVLSNEQFF	TGTGCCAGCAGTTTCAGCACAGGGGTGTTGTCCAATGAGCAGTTCTTC	TRBV12-3/TRBV12-4	TRBD1	TRBJ2-1	.
CATSSRGGAGETQYF	TGTGCCACCAGCAGCCGTGGCGGGGCCGGGGAGACCCAGTACTTC	TRBV15	.	TRBJ2-5	.
CASSLLGRGSGANVLTF	TGTGCCAGCAGCTTATTGGGCAGGGGCTCTGGGGCCAACGTCCTGACTTTC	TRBV7-2	.	TRBJ2-6	.
CASSFSKGEQYF	TGTGCCAGCAGCTTCTCCAAGGGCGAGCAGTACTTC	TRBV7-9	.	TRBJ2-7	.
CASSYLLARDDEQFF	TGTGCCAGCAGTTATTTGCTAGCGAGAGACGATGAGCAGTTCTTC	TRBV6-5	.	TRBJ2-1	many
CASSYRDRRAYEQYF	TGTGCCAGCAGTTACCGGGACAGGAGAGCCTACGAGCAGTACTTC	TRBV6-5	TRBD1	TRBJ2-7	.
CSARESLGPVFAQPQHF	TGCAGTGCTAGAGAAAGCCTTGGCCCCGTTTTTGCCCAGCCCCAGCATTTT	TRBV20-1	.	TRBJ1-5	.
CAPTLKHGSNYGYTF	TGTGCCCCCACCCTAAAGCATGGAAGTAACTATGGCTACACCTTC	TRBV9	.	TRBJ1-2	.
CSATDSRLGYTF	TGCAGTGCAACGGACAGTCGGTTGGGCTACACCTTC	TRBV20-1	.	TRBJ1-2	.
CASSEVGAQPQHF	TGTGCCAGCAGCGAAGTGGGTGCTCAGCCCCAGCATTTT	TRBV7-2	.	TRBJ1-5	few
CASMAERGSDTQYF	TGTGCCAGCATGGCTGAGCGGGGCTCAGATACGCAGTATTTT	TRBV2	TRBD2	TRBJ2-3	few
CSVGGRNTQYF	TGCAGCGTTGGGGGCCGGAATACGCAGTATTTT	TRBV29-1	.	TRBJ2-3	.
CSARRTGITGELFF	TGCAGTGCTAGGCGTACAGGGATCACCGGGGAGCTGTTTTTT	TRBV20-1	.	TRBJ2-2	few
CAISEAGTRNTEAFF	TGTGCCATCAGTGAGGCCGGGACCAGGAACACTGAAGCTTTCTTT	TRBV10-3	.	TRBJ1-1	.
CASSLKLGQFF	TGTGCCAGCAGCCTCAAACTAGGGCAGTTCTTC	TRBV12-3/TRBV12-4	.	TRBJ2-1	few
CASSSYRTSGAREIQYF	TGTGCCAGCAGCTCATATCGGACTAGCGGGGCCCGAGAGATCCAGTACTTC	TRBV5-6	TRBD2	TRBJ2-5	.
CASMAGGIYEQYF	TGTGCCAGCATGGCGGGAGGGATCTACGAGCAGTACTTC	TRBV6-2/TRBV6-3	TRBD2	TRBJ2-7	.
CASSSAAGGSANEQFF	TGCGCCAGCAGCAGTGCAGCTGGCGGGAGTGCGAATGAGCAGTTCTTC	TRBV5-1	TRBD2	TRBJ2-1	.
CASSQGDTGYGYTF	TGTGCCAGCAGCCAGGGGGATACGGGCTATGGCTACACCTTC	TRBV3-1	.	TRBJ1-2	.
CSARQTNEKLFF	TGCAGTGCTAGACAGACTAATGAAAAACTGTTTTTT	TRBV20-1	.	TRBJ1-4	few